This TCR beta chain was profiled in a study of T cell repertoires in ileal Crohn's disease (dated by TCRdb to between 2018 and 2021). With regard to the full study: At the time of surgery, roughly 35% of patients were active smokers, and the median duration of disease was 7.9 years. Surgery was performed for a complication in all patients, with stricturing disease in 61% and penetrating disease in approximately 40%. Roughly half of the patients were given postoperative therapy, with around eleven receiving thiopurines and under 20 receiving anti-TNF agents. TCR repertoire analysis was performed in fewer than 70 Crohn's disease patients drawn from a prospective multicentre cohort. The study was conducted in parallel with a multicentre cohort that was designed to identify predictors of early endoscopic recurrence following ileocolonic resection. A Rutgeerts score above i0 was used to define endoscopic postoperative recurrence. A total of around 150 mucosal samples from roughly 60 patients were sequenced, collected from several sites on the surgical specimen as well as at postoperative endoscopy.

V was cut back by 4 bases and J by 6 bases, leaving a gap of 9 bases between them. The germline V gene specifies KGHSH as CDR1 and LQKENI as CDR2. Taken from cysteine to phenylalanine, the CDR3 has 12 residues. The only DNA kept is the CDR3, 36 bases in frame from the first base. Eligible patients were adults with ileal or ileocolonic Crohn's disease who had an indication for ileocolonic resection. Whole ileal mucosal biopsies were kept frozen at -80 degrees C prior to DNA extraction. Genomic DNA was isolated from frozen whole biopsies using a TRizol-based method, and the DNA was quantified with a NanoDrop 2000 spectrophotometer. Worth noting for this clone: This clone's antigen is unknown. No quality values exist for individual bases; no much larger clone is one base distant.

Study-wide findings and limitations: Endoscopic recurrence was found to be associated with higher high-frequency clone percentages at surgery, and recurrence was observed in all patients with clonality above 26.8% (18/57). Compared with non-smokers, patients who were active smokers at surgery showed a significantly higher proportion of clonal expansions (approximately 26% vs 20%, p=0.02). Compared with CD4 T cells, sorted CD8 T cells held more high-frequency clones, which suggests that the mucosal expansions were mostly CD8. Only a subgroup of patients, of unstated size, had mucosal CD4 and CD8 T cells sorted and sequenced.

For commercial TCRB immunosequencing, around 500 nanograms of biopsy DNA were submitted for each sample. Adaptive Biotechnology amplified the CDR3 regions from genomic DNA with a two-step multiplex PCR designed to control amplification bias. In the first PCR, primers covered every V and J gene segment, and in the second PCR, barcodes and Illumina adapters were added. CDR3 libraries were sequenced using an Illumina instrument. Regarding the original processing steps: The analysis drew on both the pipelines supplied by the vendor and custom analysis of the raw data in R/Bioconductor running R version 3.3.0. Clonality, which ranges from 0 to 1, was calculated as the inverse of the normalised Shannon entropy across all productive clones. The repertoire share taken up by the top 100 clones defined high-frequency clones, and only clones that passed a 95% confidence test were kept. Repertoire diversity was measured with the Simpson index, and overlap between samples was measured with the Morisita-Horn index. Sourced from immuneACCESS, this table was stored by TCRdb with only in-frame sequences that have V and J called. A share of the clones is absent; for the studies checked, an unresolved V gene accounts for under half, and the remainder has no known explanation. The V and J calls and the clone size are those of that table, but D and trimming were determined from the DNA. This sample is represented by roughly 1,800 clones; about 85% of them were singletons. The top ten clonotypes cover roughly an eighth of the sample.

This chain is built from TRBV18 and TRBJ1-1; the D gene is perhaps TRBD1, on 5 matching bases. What was sequenced was ileal tissue. The clonotype originates from an adult with Crohn's disease. The CDR3 protein is CASSQDTSEAFF. The DNA sequence is TGTGCCAGCTCACAGGACACGTCTGAAGCTTTCTTT.